This TCR beta chain derives from a study of blood T cell repertoires in COVID-19. In the study overall: PBMCs, B-cell-depleted T cells, or T cells provided the cDNA or gDNA that made up the material.

After removal of 2 bases from V and 3 bases from J, the junction contained 1 base not matched to a gene. The CDR3 is 13 amino acids. Germline V CDR1 and CDR2: MNHEY, SVGAGI. TCRdb's table, derived via immunoSEQ multiplex PCR, lists solely in-frame clones and lacks some. The table lists more than 300,000 clones, 92% of them singletons. This receptor was identified in a young woman who had recovered from COVID-19. The specimen sequenced was PBMCs or T cells enriched from blood (not recorded which). This sequence joins TRBV6-5 and TRBJ2-7; 7 bases match TRBD1. The CDR3 loop is CASSYDRDYEQYF. The CDR3 nucleotides are TGTGCCAGCAGTTACGACAGGGACTACGAGCAGTACTTC.